The sequence of this TCR beta chain was determined in a study of metastatic and nonmetastatic thyroid tumors. The overall study: A comparison of repertoires was made across blood and tumor or nodule tissue from malignant and benign thyroid patients. Findings and limits, study-wide: Reports indicated that malignant thyroid tumors showed significantly higher TCR beta diversity than benign nodules did, in blood and tumor.

In its sample, this clone was seen many times. The antigen remains undetermined. TCRdb called clones again from the PCR reads with MiXCR. The sample lists 20,000 to 25,000 clones; around 15% were seen once. The CDR3 spans 15 residues. The germline CDR1 and CDR2 sequences are SGHTA and FQGNSA. With V trimmed by 5 bases and J by 6 bases, 13 bases remained unmatched. No treatment of any kind had been given to any patient before thyroid surgery. J is TRBJ2-7 and V is TRBV7-2, with TRBD1 identical over 7 bases. This sequence was found in a female donor with papillary thyroid cancer or a benign thyroid nodule (not recorded which). Some clones in this sample may be carry-over from other donors' samples. Sequencing was done on a sample of blood. CDR3 sequence (DNA): TGTGCCAGCAGCCCCGAGCCAGGGGGAATCGGCGAGCAGTACTTC. Translated, it gives CASSPEPGGIGEQYF.